What follows is one TCR beta chain and its context. The data derive from a study of blood T cell repertoires in COVID-19. Whole-study context: Whether acute or convalescent, the COVID-19 samples came from the United States, Italy and Spain. The cDNA or gDNA used as material had been derived from T cells, B-cell-depleted T cells, or PBMCs.

Original methodology: The assay estimated nucleated cells by amplifying reference gene primers. Measured with immunoSEQ multiplex PCR; TCRdb has only the in-frame clones, and not every one. Clonal size and the V and J genes are those of that table, whereas D and trimming came from the DNA. Altogether under 95,000 clones are present, about 68% being singletons, with the ten largest covering more than 5%. J gave up 3 bases and V 3 bases, and 11 bases lay outside the gene matches. Per germline, CDR1 DFQATT and CDR2 SNEGSKA (reference sequence). The CDR3 runs 15 residues. The clonotype comes from a man aged 45-65 years with active or convalescent COVID-19. The sequenced sample consisted of peripheral blood. V and J are TRBV20-1 and TRBJ2-7, with TRBD1 matching over 7 bases. The CDR3 nucleotides read TGCAGTGCTAGTCTTTTTAGACAGGGTGGCTACGAGCAGTACTTC. Encoded protein: CSASLFRQGGYEQYF.